Below, 23 T cell receptor beta chains from the same sample are listed, as sequenced in a study of CD8+ T cells in alopecia areata. cDNA prepared by RNA extraction and subsequent reverse transcription served as the template for sequencing. The data were produced by immunoSEQ multiplex PCR, yet TCRdb's version contains in-frame clones alone and is incomplete. Here the sample spans about 110,000 clones, roughly 84% being singletons. Treatment noted: oral pan-JAK inhibitor, 5-10 mg twice daily. The sequencing used CD8+ T cells sorted from blood, collected at week 24, from a patient treated with tofacitinib. The receptors were gathered from a human donor with alopecia areata.

V is TRBV4-3 and J is TRBJ2-3; TRBD2 agrees at 14 bases. Germline-derived CDR1 and CDR2 are LGHNA and YSLEER. The CDR3 contains 16 residues. The V segment lost 2 bases and the J segment 7 bases; nucleotides outside the gene matches: 5. The CDR3 region is CASSQLGTSGGNTQYF. CDR3 DNA sequence: TGCGCCAGCAGCCAACTAGGGACTAGCGGGGGAAATACGCAGTATTTT.

The J gene is TRBJ2-3, the V gene TRBV4-1; TRBD1 aligns across 10 bases. From germline, CDR1 is MGHRA and CDR2 YSYEKL. CDR3 length: 15 residues. The ends lost 5 bases at V and 3 bases at J; junction bases unmatched: 5. Here the CDR3 reads CASSSPGQGTDTQYF. CDR3 bases: TGCGCCAGCAGCTCACCGGGACAGGGGACAGATACGCAGTATTTT.

This chain links TRBV15 with TRBJ1-6, with D possibly matching TRBD1 (5 bases). The germline V gene has CDR1 LNHNV and CDR2 YYDKDF (reference sequence). The length of the CDR3 is 14 residues. Between the trimmed V and J ends, which lost 3 bases and 6 bases, there was a span of 9 bases. The CDR3: CATSSRGINSPLHF. CDR3 sequence (DNA): TGTGCCACCAGCAGCCGGGGGATTAATTCACCCCTCCACTTT.

The chain combines TRBV7-8 with TRBJ1-5; 7 nucleotides align to TRBD1. The junction had 5 bases not matched to a gene; V was cut back by 2 bases and J by 1 base. The CDR3 covers 16 residues. Looked up from germline, CDR1 is SGHVS and CDR2 is FQNEAQ. The chain's CDR3 is CASSLNRGQSNQPQHF. As DNA, the CDR3 is TGTGCCAGCAGCTTAAATAGGGGGCAAAGCAATCAGCCCCAGCATTTT. The whole variable domain, filled in from reference TRBV7-8 and TRBJ1-5, reads GAGVSQSPRYKVAKRGQDVALRCDPISGHVSLFWYQQALGQGPEFLTYFQNEAQLDKSGLPSDRFFAERPEGSVSTLKIQRTQQEDSAVYLCASSLNRGQSNQPQHFGDGTRLSIL.

This sequence joins TRBV9 and TRBJ2-1; TRBD2 might be the D (6 bases). Germline loops: CDR1 SGDLS, CDR2 YYNGEE. V was trimmed by 0 bases and J by 1 base, leaving 11 bases between them. The CDR3 runs to 16 residues. This CDR3 is CASSVGLGGSYNEQFF. For the CDR3, the DNA is TGTGCCAGCAGCGTAGGACTAGGTGGGTCCTACAATGAGCAGTTCTTC.

The rearrangement uses TRBV5-6 and TRBJ2-2; D is undetermined. Trimming shortened V by 2 bases and J by 4 bases, and 12 bases separated the two germline ends. The CDR3 has 15 amino acids. CDR1 and CDR2 from the germline V gene are SGHDT and YYEEEE. This CDR3 is CASSLGFTGTGELFF. CDR3 DNA sequence: TGTGCCAGCAGCTTAGGATTCACCGGCACCGGGGAGCTGTTTTTT.

V gene TRBV6-1 combines with J gene TRBJ2-4, with D unclear. CDR3 length equals 15 residues. V lost 3 bases and J 0 bases, leaving 9 bases between the germline ends. Germline CDR1 is MNHNS and CDR2 is SASEGT. CDR3 loop: CASSDGVLAKNIQYF. The DNA for the CDR3 is TGTGCCAGCAGTGATGGAGTGCTAGCCAAAAACATTCAGTACTTC.

In this sample, this clone turned up a few times. The chain has TRBV7-9 and TRBJ2-7; no reliable D call. The germline V and J ends were trimmed by 5 bases and 4 bases, with 15 bases remaining between them. The CDR3 totals 14 residues. The germline V gene encodes CDR1 SEHNR and CDR2 FQNEAQ (reference sequence). CDR3 DNA: TGTGCCAGCAGCCCAACGGGCCAGGAGTACGAGCAGTACTTC. Translated: CASSPTGQEYEQYF.

This chain joins TRBV19 and TRBJ2-7; TRBD1 aligns across 8 bases. The trim removed 0 bases at V and 2 bases at J, leaving 3 bases unmatched. This CDR3 spans 15 amino acids. CDR1 and CDR2 (germline): LNHDA, SQIVND (reference sequence). CDR3 DNA sequence: TGTGCCAGTAGTATAGACCACAGGGGGGCCTACGAGCAGTACTTC. Translating it yields CASSIDHRGAYEQYF.

The chain is built from TRBV14 and TRBJ2-7, with a possible D match to TRBD1 (6 bases). The CDR3 contains 14 residues. Germline V gene data show CDR1 as SGHDN and CDR2 as FVKESK. V lost 4 bases to trimming and J lost 2 bases, with 12 bases between them. The DNA of the CDR3 is TGTGCCAGCAGCCGGGGTCAGGGGCCCTACGAGCAGTACTTC. Amino acid sequence: CASSRGQGPYEQYF.

The chain joins TRBV5-6 to TRBJ2-1; a weak D match, TRBD2 (5 bases). Germline V gives CDR1 SGHDT, CDR2 YYEEEE. This CDR3 comprises 16 residues. Trimming stripped 0 bases from V and 0 bases from J, with 10 bases between. CDR3 DNA sequence: TGTGCCAGCAGCTTGGACGGGGAGAGCTCCTACAATGAGCAGTTCTTC. Amino acids: CASSLDGESSYNEQFF. The complete variable domain, with remaining parts taken from reference TRBV5-6 and TRBJ2-1, reads DAGVTQSPTHLIKTRGQQVTLRCSPKSGHDTVSWYQQALGQGPQFIFQYYEEEERQRGNFPDRFSGHQFPNYSSELNVNALLLGDSALYLCASSLDGESSYNEQFFGPGTRLTVL.

This rearrangement joins TRBV4-3 to TRBJ2-1; 7 positions match TRBD1. Germline V gene lookup returns CDR1 LGHNA and CDR2 YSLEER. The CDR3 is 17 residues long. The V segment lost 2 bases and the J segment 0 bases; nucleotides outside the gene matches: 7. CDR3: CASSQLATGSSYNEQFF. CDR3 bases: TGCGCCAGCAGCCAACTGGCGACAGGGAGCTCCTACAATGAGCAGTTCTTC.

The chain has TRBV7-3 and TRBJ2-1; TRBD1 might be the D (6 bases). CDR1 SGHTA and CDR2 FQGTGA come from the germline V gene. V gave up 5 bases and J gave up 12 bases, with 17 bases separating them. The CDR3 length is 13 residues. DNA of the CDR3: TGTGCCAGCAGCACAGGGCCGGGGAAGGGGCAGTTCTTC. As protein: CASSTGPGKGQFF.

This chain connects TRBV5-1 to TRBJ1-1; D gene uncertain. The CDR3 has 13 amino acids. V lost 0 bases, J lost 0 bases, and 3 bases lay in between. The V gene's germline CDR1 is SGHRS and CDR2 YFSETQ. The CDR3 DNA reads as TGCGCCAGCAGCTTGGCCTTGAACACTGAAGCTTTCTTT. It yields the protein CASSLALNTEAFF.

This clone was seen only a few times. The rearrangement joins TRBV9 to TRBJ2-1; 7 bases match TRBD1. V was clipped by 3 bases and J by 12 bases; unmatched bases: 12. CDR1 and CDR2 (germline): SGDLS, YYNGEE. The CDR3 length is 14 residues. The CDR3 reads CASSARQGVGWQFF. The CDR3 nucleotides are TGTGCCAGCAGCGCCCGACAGGGTGTCGGATGGCAGTTCTTC.

The rearrangement links TRBV29-1 to TRBJ1-2, with TRBD1 identical over 8 bases. Germline lookup yields CDR1 SQVTM and CDR2 ANQGSEA. The CDR3 consists of 15 residues. The junction had 23 bases not matched to a gene; V was cut back by 7 bases and J by 13 bases. As DNA, the CDR3 is TGCAGCGCCGAACCCGTTGCTTGGGGACAGGCGGCTGGCACCTTC. This codes for CSAEPVAWGQAAGTF.

Regarding this clone: The sample has other DNA sequences that encode this CDR3 too. The CDR3 loop reads CASSSTGEGYEQYF. The CDR3 region has the DNA TGCGCCAGCAGCTCTACAGGGGAAGGCTACGAGCAGTACTTC. The chain joins TRBV5-1 to TRBJ2-7, with 7 bases that match TRBD1. After removal of 3 bases from V and 3 bases from J, the junction contained 6 bases not matched to a gene. The CDR3 is 14 residues long. Germline assignment: CDR1 SGHRS and CDR2 YFSETQ.

The V call is TRBV21-1, the J call TRBJ2-7; the D call in the table, TRBD1, was not verified against the DNA. TRBV21-1 is shown as a pseudogene. The CDR3 is made up of 14 amino acids. This chain's CDR3 is CARIKQGIGNEQYF. CDR3 bases: TGTGCCAGAATCAAACAGGGGATTGGCAACGAGCAGTACTTC.

The V call is TRBV5-1, the J call TRBJ2-7, with D tentatively TRBD1 or TRBD2 (5 bases each). This CDR3 is built from 14 residues. V lost 0 bases and J 0 bases, leaving 7 bases between the germline ends. Per germline, CDR1 SGHRS and CDR2 YFSETQ. The CDR3 here is CASSLGDDSYEQYF. The CDR3 nucleotides are TGCGCCAGCAGCTTGGGGGACGACTCCTACGAGCAGTACTTC.

The V and J genes are TRBV7-9 and TRBJ2-3; D is ambiguous. The CDR3 has 13 residues. V dropped 1 base and J dropped 6 bases, with 8 bases sitting between them. Germline V gene lookup returns CDR1 SEHNR and CDR2 FQNEAQ (reference sequence). The CDR3 sequence: CASSLVSWDTQYF. The CDR3 DNA reads as TGTGCCAGCAGCTTAGTTTCTTGGGATACGCAGTATTTT.

V usage is TRBV13 and J usage is TRBJ2-1, with unresolved D. The germline V and J ends were trimmed by 1 base and 8 bases, with 6 bases remaining between them. Germline lookup yields CDR1 PRHDT and CDR2 FYEKMQ (reference sequence). The CDR3 is made up of 12 amino acids. CDR3: CASSLAKDEQFF. DNA of the CDR3: TGTGCCAGCAGCTTAGCGAAGGATGAGCAGTTCTTC. The whole variable domain, remainder taken from reference TRBV13 and TRBJ2-1, is AAGVIQSPRHLIKEKRETATLKCYPIPRHDTVYWYQQGPGQDPQFLISFYEKMQSDKGSIPDRFSAQQFSDYHSELNMSSLELGDSALYFCASSLAKDEQFFGPGTRLTVL.

CDR3 residues: CSVEDPGPSINEQFF. The DNA for the CDR3 is TGCAGCGTTGAAGATCCGGGGCCGAGCATCAATGAGCAGTTCTTC. The V gene is TRBV29-1, the J gene TRBJ2-1; D may be TRBD1 or TRBD2 (5 bases each). The ends were cut back, 0 bases at V and 6 bases at J, with 15 bases in the middle. This CDR3 spans 15 amino acids. Germline V lookup: CDR1 SQVTM, CDR2 ANQGSEA.

The genes are TRBV7-6 and TRBJ2-7; TRBD1 aligns across 8 bases. Trimming cost V 5 bases and J 3 bases; bases outside gene matches: 3. The length of the CDR3 is 13 residues. Germline CDR1 reads SGHVS; CDR2 reads FNYEAQ. The CDR3 protein is CASSRGQDYEQYF. The CDR3 coding sequence is TGTGCCAGCAGCCGGGGACAGGACTACGAGCAGTACTTC.